This T cell receptor beta chain was identified during a study of cytomegalovirus exposure and HLA in healthy donors. Study findings and constraints: A highly shared variant cluster was judged a likely technical artifact. In presence/absence analyses, roughly uniform sequencing depth across donors was assumed.

The trim removed 1 base at V and 0 bases at J, leaving 3 bases unmatched. Germline CDR1 and CDR2: SGHAT and FQNNGV. There are 16 residues in the CDR3. Researchers ran the PCR with 60 Vbeta and 13 Jbeta primers. The assay was immunoSEQ multiplex PCR, and TCRdb's table has in-frame clones only and misses some. Of under 65,000 clones detected, almost 85% appear once; the ten largest clones hold about 3.1%. As to this clone: Its antigen is not known.

The sequenced sample consisted of PBMCs. This clonotype was sampled from a man aged 50 or older in good health and CMV-seronegative. The chain recombines TRBV11-2 with TRBJ2-5; TRBD2 matches 9 bases. CDR3 residues: CASSLGLAGNQETQYF. The CDR3 coding sequence is TGTGCCAGCAGCTTAGGGCTAGCGGGGAACCAAGAGACCCAGTACTTC.